The source of this T cell receptor (beta chain) is a study of shared clonotypes between healthy human individuals. CD45RO-negative CD8 cells positively selected for CCR7 made up the naive population, which excluded terminally differentiated effector memory CD45RA+ cells. The method was immunoSEQ multiplex PCR; TCRdb's version includes in-frame clones alone and lacks a portion of them. The table shows some 2 million clones, with about 95% occurring only once. Study-wide findings and caveats: Deeper or shallower sequencing was expected to change how clonotypes are shared among donors.

On this clone: Its antigen is unidentified.

Germline V gene data show CDR1 as SEHNR and CDR2 as FQNEAQ (reference sequence). The J segment lost 4 bases and the V segment lost 1 base, leaving 6 bases of the junction unmatched. The CDR3 is 16 residues long. The sequence came from a man aged 18 to 35 in good health. The specimen sequenced was naive CD8+ T cells sorted from blood. V gene TRBV7-9 combines with J gene TRBJ1-2; 10 bases are shared with TRBD1. CDR3 amino acids: CASSLDRQGAIYGYTF. DNA for the CDR3: TGTGCCAGCAGCTTAGATAGACAGGGGGCTATCTATGGCTACACCTTC.